This entry features one T cell receptor beta chain sequence. No antigen is known for it. CDR1 is SGHAT, CDR2 FQNNGV, per germline. V lost 5 bases and J lost 8, with 15 bases in between. The CDR3 extends over 13 amino acids. The sample comes from a study of graft-versus-host responses after intestinal transplantation. The wider study: Transplants given to recipients were multivisceral, liver-intestinal, or isolated intestinal. All of the recipients had induction that used anti-thymocyte globulin, then tacrolimus and steroids for about 3 years. Points from the study as a whole: GvH clones occurred in recipient marrow; some first appeared in ileum or blood.

Profiled with immunoSEQ multiplex PCR; TCRdb holds only in-frame clones, not every one. The sample yields approximately 77,000 clones, over 80% seen once. The TCR originated in a human patient who received an intestinal transplant, so some T cells may come from the graft donor. This sample comprised PBMCs, obtained 98 days after intestinal transplantation. The chain joins TRBV11-2 to TRBJ1-2, with D possibly being TRBD1 (6 bases). The CDR3 DNA sequence: TGTGCCAGCAGCCTAACAGGGTATGGCGGCTACACCTTC. Translating gives CASSLTGYGGYTF.